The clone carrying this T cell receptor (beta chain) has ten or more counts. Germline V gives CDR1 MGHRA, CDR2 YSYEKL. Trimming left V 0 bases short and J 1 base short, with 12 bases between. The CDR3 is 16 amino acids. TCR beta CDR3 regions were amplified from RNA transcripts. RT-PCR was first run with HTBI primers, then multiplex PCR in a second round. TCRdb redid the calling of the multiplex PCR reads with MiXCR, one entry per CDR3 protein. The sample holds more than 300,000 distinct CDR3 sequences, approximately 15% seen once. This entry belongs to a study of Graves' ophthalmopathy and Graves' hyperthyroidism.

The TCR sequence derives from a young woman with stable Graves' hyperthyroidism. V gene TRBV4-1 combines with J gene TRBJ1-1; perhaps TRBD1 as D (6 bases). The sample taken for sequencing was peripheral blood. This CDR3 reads CASSQEWTVTNTEAFF. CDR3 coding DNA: TGCGCCAGCAGCCAAGAATGGACAGTTACGAACACTGAAGCTTTCTTT.